The rows below give T cell receptor beta chains drawn from one sample of a study of cytomegalovirus exposure and HLA in healthy donors. Clones were sequenced by immunoSEQ multiplex PCR, and TCRdb holds only the in-frame ones, with some missing. This table holds approximately 200,000 clones, 90% to 95% found once. Sequenced material: PBMCs. The source of these receptors is a woman younger than 30 in good health and CMV-seronegative. CDR3s include the opening cysteine and the closing phenylalanine or tryptophan. The order of the fields is clone size, D gene, V gene, J gene, CDR3 protein, CDR3 DNA. D genes are given only for firm matches. Clone size is shown for a subset of rows, as once, few, many or a class of expanded clone.

abundance: -
d_gene: TRBD2
v_gene: TRBV4-1
j_gene: TRBJ2-7
CDR3aa: CASSPTSGRSREQYF
CDR3nt: TGCGCCAGCAGCCCTACTAGCGGGAGGAGTCGAGAGCAGTACTTC

abundance: -
d_gene: TRBD2
v_gene: TRBV4-1
j_gene: TRBJ2-2
CDR3aa: CASSQDLTSGTGELFF
CDR3nt: TGCGCCAGCAGCCAAGATCTCACTAGCGGAACCGGGGAGCTGTTTTTT

abundance: -
d_gene: -
v_gene: TRBV7-9
j_gene: TRBJ1-1
CDR3aa: CASSVDRATEAFF
CDR3nt: TGTGCCAGCAGCGTTGACAGAGCCACTGAAGCTTTCTTT

abundance: -
d_gene: TRBD1
v_gene: TRBV4-1
j_gene: TRBJ1-5
CDR3aa: CASSQETGAGQPQHF
CDR3nt: TGCGCCAGCAGCCAAGAAACAGGGGCCGGTCAGCCCCAGCATTTT

abundance: -
d_gene: -
v_gene: TRBV9
j_gene: TRBJ2-2
CDR3aa: CASSRDTYTGELFF
CDR3nt: TGTGCCAGCAGCCGTGACACGTACACCGGGGAGCTGTTTTTT

abundance: -
d_gene: TRBD2
v_gene: TRBV10-3
j_gene: TRBJ2-1
CDR3aa: CAIRAGTSGKYEQFF
CDR3nt: TGTGCCATCAGGGCCGGGACTAGCGGGAAGTATGAGCAGTTCTTC

abundance: -
d_gene: TRBD1
v_gene: TRBV18
j_gene: TRBJ2-7
CDR3aa: CASSPLRDSSYEQYF
CDR3nt: TGTGCCAGCTCACCATTAAGGGACAGCTCCTACGAGCAGTACTTC

abundance: -
d_gene: -
v_gene: TRBV30
j_gene: TRBJ1-1
CDR3aa: CAWTGTTEAFF
CDR3nt: TGTGCCTGGACTGGGACAACTGAAGCTTTCTTT

abundance: -
d_gene: -
v_gene: TRBV9
j_gene: TRBJ1-2
CDR3aa: CASSVVSPRRYYGYTF
CDR3nt: TGTGCCAGCAGCGTAGTTTCCCCAAGGAGGTACTATGGCTACACCTTC

abundance: -
d_gene: TRBD1
v_gene: TRBV28
j_gene: TRBJ1-1
CDR3aa: CASSVPGGLNTEAFF
CDR3nt: TGTGCCAGCAGTGTCCCAGGGGGCCTGAACACTGAAGCTTTCTTT

abundance: -
d_gene: -
v_gene: TRBV28
j_gene: TRBJ2-2
CDR3aa: CASRMRQGFSGELFF
CDR3nt: TGTGCCAGCCGTATGAGGCAGGGGTTTTCCGGGGAGCTGTTTTTT

abundance: -
d_gene: TRBD2
v_gene: TRBV29-1
j_gene: TRBJ2-7
CDR3aa: CSVKSLAAPYEQYF
CDR3nt: TGCAGCGTTAAGAGCCTAGCGGCTCCCTACGAGCAGTACTTC

abundance: -
d_gene: TRBD1
v_gene: TRBV6-5
j_gene: TRBJ1-1
CDR3aa: CASSYTGGAGEAFF
CDR3nt: TGTGCCAGCAGTTATACAGGGGGCGCGGGTGAAGCTTTCTTT

abundance: -
d_gene: -
v_gene: TRBV12-2
j_gene: TRBJ2-1
CDR3aa: CASRLLAGGPRNTNEQFF
CDR3nt: TGTGCAAGTCGCTTACTAGCGGGAGGGCCAAGAAATACCAATGAGCAGTTCTTC

abundance: -
d_gene: -
v_gene: TRBV7-2
j_gene: TRBJ2-1
CDR3aa: CASSPQPTNNEQFF
CDR3nt: TGTGCCAGCAGCCCGCAGCCGACTAACAATGAGCAGTTCTTC

abundance: -
d_gene: -
v_gene: TRBV7-8
j_gene: TRBJ1-3
CDR3aa: CASSSLNSLSGNTIYF
CDR3nt: TGTGCCAGCAGCTCCCTAAACAGCCTCTCTGGAAACACCATATATTTT

abundance: -
d_gene: TRBD1
v_gene: TRBV27
j_gene: TRBJ1-2
CDR3aa: CASSRLIGQGGEYGYTF
CDR3nt: TGTGCCAGCAGTCGACTTATTGGACAGGGGGGAGAGTATGGCTACACCTTC

abundance: -
d_gene: -
v_gene: TRBV6-5
j_gene: TRBJ2-5
CDR3aa: CASSYTSGGETQYF
CDR3nt: TGTGCCAGCAGTTACACCAGCGGTGGAGAGACCCAGTACTTC

abundance: -
d_gene: -
v_gene: TRBV6-5
j_gene: TRBJ1-1
CDR3aa: CASTRTVNTEAFF
CDR3nt: TGTGCCAGCACAAGGACAGTGAACACTGAAGCTTTCTTT

abundance: -
d_gene: -
v_gene: TRBV6-6
j_gene: TRBJ2-5
CDR3aa: CASSALRGETQYF
CDR3nt: TGTGCCAGCAGTGCACTTAGAGGGGAGACCCAGTACTTC

abundance: -
d_gene: -
v_gene: TRBV25-1
j_gene: TRBJ1-1
CDR3aa: CASSKTGGNTEAFF
CDR3nt: TGTGCCAGCAGCAAGACAGGCGGAAACACTGAAGCTTTCTTT

abundance: -
d_gene: TRBD1
v_gene: TRBV19
j_gene: TRBJ1-4
CDR3aa: CASSMTGQLDEKLFF
CDR3nt: TGTGCCAGTAGTATGACAGGGCAGTTGGATGAAAAACTGTTTTTT

abundance: -
d_gene: TRBD2
v_gene: TRBV12-5
j_gene: TRBJ2-1
CDR3aa: CASGTSLSGIGDNEQFF
CDR3nt: TGTGCTAGTGGTACCTCCTTAAGCGGGATCGGCGACAATGAGCAGTTCTTC

abundance: -
d_gene: -
v_gene: TRBV27
j_gene: TRBJ2-7
CDR3aa: CASSLSGGNSYEQYF
CDR3nt: TGTGCCAGCAGTTTATCGGGGGGTAACTCCTACGAGCAGTACTTC

abundance: -
d_gene: -
v_gene: TRBV7-9
j_gene: TRBJ2-1
CDR3aa: CASSLVSGQGADNEQFF
CDR3nt: TGTGCCAGCAGCTTAGTCAGTGGGCAGGGTGCGGACAATGAGCAGTTCTTC

abundance: -
d_gene: TRBD1
v_gene: TRBV11-2
j_gene: TRBJ1-5
CDR3aa: CASSASGTGNQPQHF
CDR3nt: TGTGCCAGCAGCGCCTCCGGGACAGGAAATCAGCCCCAGCATTTT

abundance: -
d_gene: -
v_gene: TRBV7-2
j_gene: TRBJ2-3
CDR3aa: CASSLARIAGTDTQYF
CDR3nt: TGTGCCAGCAGCTTAGCCCGAATTGCGGGCACAGATACGCAGTATTTT

abundance: -
d_gene: -
v_gene: TRBV6-5
j_gene: TRBJ2-5
CDR3aa: CASSPGKRDLETQYF
CDR3nt: TGTGCCAGCAGTCCGGGCAAGAGGGACTTGGAGACCCAGTACTTC

abundance: -
d_gene: -
v_gene: TRBV27
j_gene: TRBJ1-6
CDR3aa: CASSLGRGPGDFPLHF
CDR3nt: TGTGCCAGCAGTTTAGGCCGCGGTCCGGGGGATTTCCCCCTCCACTTT

abundance: -
d_gene: TRBD2
v_gene: TRBV18
j_gene: TRBJ2-3
CDR3aa: CASSPRTSARTDTQYF
CDR3nt: TGTGCCAGCTCACCCAGGACTAGTGCTCGCACAGATACGCAGTATTTT

abundance: -
d_gene: TRBD1
v_gene: TRBV7-9
j_gene: TRBJ2-2
CDR3aa: CASSLGQGDTGELFF
CDR3nt: TGTGCCAGCAGCTTAGGGCAGGGGGACACCGGGGAGCTGTTTTTT

abundance: once
d_gene: -
v_gene: TRBV7-8
j_gene: TRBJ1-3
CDR3aa: CASSRPGSGNTIYF
CDR3nt: TGTGCCAGCAGCCGTCCAGGATCTGGAAACACCATATATTTT

abundance: -
d_gene: -
v_gene: TRBV6-5
j_gene: TRBJ1-2
CDR3aa: CASSPGPRGGYTF
CDR3nt: TGTGCCAGCAGTCCAGGCCCCCGGGGTGGCTACACCTTC

abundance: -
d_gene: TRBD2
v_gene: TRBV7-2
j_gene: TRBJ2-7
CDR3aa: CASSSRLAGYEQYF
CDR3nt: TGTGCCAGCAGCTCTCGACTAGCTGGTTACGAGCAGTACTTC

abundance: -
d_gene: -
v_gene: TRBV19
j_gene: TRBJ1-4
CDR3aa: CASSPPVAEKLFF
CDR3nt: TGTGCCAGTAGTCCCCCCGTTGCGGAAAAACTGTTTTTT

abundance: once
d_gene: TRBD1
v_gene: TRBV6-5
j_gene: TRBJ1-2
CDR3aa: CASSYSGTGLGYTF
CDR3nt: TGTGCCAGCAGTTACTCGGGGACAGGGCTTGGCTACACCTTC

abundance: -
d_gene: TRBD2
v_gene: TRBV27
j_gene: TRBJ2-1
CDR3aa: CASSALAARGEQFF
CDR3nt: TGTGCCAGCAGTGCACTAGCGGCCCGCGGGGAGCAGTTCTTC

abundance: -
d_gene: TRBD1
v_gene: TRBV12-5
j_gene: TRBJ1-5
CDR3aa: CASGLVGTGTHQPQHF
CDR3nt: TGTGCTAGTGGTTTGGTCGGGACAGGGACCCATCAGCCCCAGCATTTT

abundance: -
d_gene: TRBD2
v_gene: TRBV11-2
j_gene: TRBJ2-5
CDR3aa: CASSRLAGGVETQYF
CDR3nt: TGTGCCAGCAGCAGACTAGCGGGAGGGGTGGAGACCCAGTACTTC

abundance: -
d_gene: -
v_gene: TRBV6-5
j_gene: TRBJ2-5
CDR3aa: CASSQRETQYF
CDR3nt: TGTGCCAGCAGCCAGCGGGAGACCCAGTACTTC

abundance: -
d_gene: TRBD1
v_gene: TRBV30
j_gene: TRBJ1-4
CDR3aa: CAWRTGGTAFNEKLFF
CDR3nt: TGTGCCTGGCGGACGGGAGGGACAGCATTTAATGAAAAACTGTTTTTT

abundance: -
d_gene: TRBD2
v_gene: TRBV29-1
j_gene: TRBJ2-1
CDR3aa: CSVSGRLAGDVSEQFF
CDR3nt: TGCAGCGTCTCCGGCCGACTAGCGGGAGATGTGTCCGAGCAGTTCTTC

abundance: once
d_gene: -
v_gene: TRBV19
j_gene: TRBJ1-1
CDR3aa: CASSISAGRATEAFF
CDR3nt: TGTGCCAGTAGTATCTCAGCAGGGAGGGCCACTGAAGCTTTCTTT

abundance: -
d_gene: -
v_gene: TRBV27
j_gene: TRBJ2-2
CDR3aa: CASSFPGAGELFF
CDR3nt: TGTGCCAGCAGTTTCCCCGGGGCCGGGGAGCTGTTTTTT

abundance: -
d_gene: -
v_gene: TRBV28
j_gene: TRBJ1-5
CDR3aa: CASSLYRVLVSQPQHF
CDR3nt: TGTGCCAGCAGTTTATATCGTGTTTTGGTGAGTCAGCCCCAGCATTTT

abundance: -
d_gene: -
v_gene: TRBV29-1
j_gene: TRBJ1-1
CDR3aa: CSVEGPTNTEAFF
CDR3nt: TGCAGCGTTGAGGGGCCTACGAACACTGAAGCTTTCTTT

abundance: -
d_gene: -
v_gene: TRBV6-6
j_gene: TRBJ2-1
CDR3aa: CASSPLARSSYNEQFF
CDR3nt: TGTGCCAGCAGTCCCCTAGCGCGTAGCTCCTACAATGAGCAGTTCTTC

abundance: -
d_gene: TRBD2
v_gene: TRBV14
j_gene: TRBJ2-3
CDR3aa: CASSQAAGGGIGTDTQYF
CDR3nt: TGTGCCAGCAGCCAAGCGGCGGGAGGGGGAATCGGAACAGATACGCAGTATTTT

abundance: -
d_gene: TRBD2
v_gene: TRBV10-2
j_gene: TRBJ2-1
CDR3aa: CASSEFGGSFNNEQFF
CDR3nt: TGCGCCAGCAGTGAGTTTGGCGGGAGTTTCAACAATGAGCAGTTCTTC

abundance: -
d_gene: -
v_gene: TRBV4-1
j_gene: TRBJ2-5
CDR3aa: CASSLAFGETQYF
CDR3nt: TGCGCCAGCAGCCTAGCGTTTGGGGAGACCCAGTACTTC